This T cell receptor beta chain is drawn from a study of blood T cell repertoires in COVID-19. About the research overall: Collection of acute and convalescent COVID-19 samples took place in the United States, Italy and Spain. PBMCs, B-cell-depleted T cells, or T cells were the source of the cDNA or gDNA that made up the material.

As for this clone: One junction end does not reproduce the germline sequence, and a read error may be involved.

Germline loops: CDR1 SGHRS, CDR2 YFSETQ. CDR3 size: 16 residues. This table comes from immunoSEQ multiplex PCR, and its TCRdb copy is limited to in-frame clones, with some not included. The table includes approximately 330,000 clones, nearly 90% detected once. Sequencing was carried out using peripheral blood. The rearrangement joins TRBV5-1 to TRBJ2-1, with 11 bases fitting TRBD2. This clonotype was sampled from a middle-aged woman with COVID-19, enrolled during active disease. This CDR3 is CASSLDGTSGYNEQFF. DNA of the CDR3: TGCGCCAGCAGTTTGGATGGGACTAGCGGATACAATGAGCAGTTCTTC.